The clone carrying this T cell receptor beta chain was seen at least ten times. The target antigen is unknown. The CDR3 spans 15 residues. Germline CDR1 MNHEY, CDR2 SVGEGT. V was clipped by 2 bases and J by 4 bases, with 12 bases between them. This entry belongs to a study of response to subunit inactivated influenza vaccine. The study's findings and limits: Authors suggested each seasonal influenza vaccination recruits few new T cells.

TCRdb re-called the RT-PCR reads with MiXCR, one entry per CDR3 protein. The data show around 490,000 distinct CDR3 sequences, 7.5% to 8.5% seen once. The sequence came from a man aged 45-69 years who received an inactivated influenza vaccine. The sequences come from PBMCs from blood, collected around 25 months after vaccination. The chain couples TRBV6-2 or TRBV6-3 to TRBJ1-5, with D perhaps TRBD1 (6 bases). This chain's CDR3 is CASSYVAQGNQPQHF. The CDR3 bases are TGTGCCAGCAGTTACGTCGCGCAGGGGAATCAGCCCCAGCATTTT.